This record looks at one T cell receptor beta chain sequence and its context. CDR1 and CDR2 from the germline V gene are MNHEY and SMNVEV (reference sequence). CDR3 length equals 14 residues. The germline V and J ends were trimmed by 8 bases and 6 bases, with 17 bases remaining between them. Sequenced by immunoSEQ multiplex PCR; TCRdb stores in-frame clones only, minus some. The data show tens of thousands of clones, 90% to 95% seen once. This entry belongs to a study of cytomegalovirus exposure and HLA in healthy donors. The TCR was taken from a woman aged 30 to 39 in good health and CMV-seronegative. V is TRBV27 and J is TRBJ2-1; tentative D call: TRBD1 (6 bases). Sequenced: PBMCs. The CDR3 bases are TGTGCCAGCGCCCCGGGACACGTGGCCAATGAGCAGTTCTTC. It yields the protein CASAPGHVANEQFF.